The next 25 T cell receptor beta chains were all read from a single sample in a study of cytomegalovirus exposure and HLA in healthy donors. PCR involved 60 Vbeta and 13 Jbeta primers. The data were produced by immunoSEQ multiplex PCR, yet TCRdb's version contains in-frame clones alone and is incomplete. Here the sample spans about 200,000 clones, over 60% being singletons. Sequencing was performed on PBMCs. The receptors shown here come from a woman aged 25 to 39 in good health and CMV-seropositive.

The table lists this clone with a count of one. The chain links TRBV28 to TRBJ1-5, with D uncertain. The CDR3 loop spans 15 amino acids. With 3 bases removed from V and 4 bases from J, the gap between germline ends came to 13 bases. Germline V gene data show CDR1 as MDHEN and CDR2 as SYDVKM. The CDR3 is CASSLGGRGNQPQHF. CDR3 DNA: TGTGCCAGCAGTTTGGGAGGGCGTGGGAATCAGCCCCAGCATTTT.

The J gene is TRBJ2-3, the V gene TRBV19; the match to TRBD2 covers 8 bases. This CDR3 is built from 14 residues. Germline lookup yields CDR1 LNHDA and CDR2 SQIVND (reference sequence). V gave up 10 bases and J gave up 4 bases; unmatched junction bases: 10. CDR3 in amino acids: CATRLARGADTQYF. Here the CDR3 DNA reads TGTGCCACCCGACTAGCGAGAGGGGCAGATACGCAGTATTTT.

The CDR3 sequence is CASSLGTGGPVQPQHF. The CDR3 region has the DNA TGTGCCAGCAGCTTGGGGACAGGAGGTCCGGTTCAGCCCCAGCATTTT. The V call is TRBV7-8, the J call TRBJ1-5, with TRBD1 matching over 8 bases. The J segment lost 6 bases and the V segment lost 3 bases, leaving 10 bases of the junction unmatched. There are 16 residues in the CDR3. From germline, CDR1 is SGHVS and CDR2 FQNEAQ. Drawing the rest from reference TRBV7-8 and TRBJ1-5, the complete variable domain is GAGVSQSPRYKVAKRGQDVALRCDPISGHVSLFWYQQALGQGPEFLTYFQNEAQLDKSGLPSDRFFAERPEGSVSTLKIQRTQQEDSAVYLCASSLGTGGPVQPQHFGDGTRLSIL.

This CDR3 reads CASSLGTSGPYNEQFF. CDR3 bases: TGTGCCAGCAGCTTAGGAACTAGCGGCCCCTACAATGAGCAGTTCTTC. The chain uses TRBV11-3 and TRBJ2-1; the match to TRBD2 covers 8 bases. CDR3 size: 16 residues. V gave up 1 base and J gave up 2 bases; unmatched junction bases: 4. Germline CDR1 reads SGHNT; CDR2 reads YENEEA.

V and J are TRBV5-1 and TRBJ2-1, with TRBD2 matching 12 bases. CDR1 SGHRS and CDR2 YFSETQ come from the germline V gene. The CDR3 has 16 amino acids. With 3 bases clipped from V and 6 bases from J, the junction kept 7 bases outside the gene matches. DNA for the CDR3: TGCGCCAGCAGCTCTGGACTAGCGGGAACCCTCAATGAGCAGTTCTTC. This sequence encodes CASSSGLAGTLNEQFF.

The chain has TRBV18 and TRBJ1-5; 7 bases map to TRBD1. The CDR3 totals 14 residues. V shed 4 bases and J 6 bases; nucleotides not matched to a gene: 6. Per germline, CDR1 KGHSH and CDR2 LQKENI. In DNA form, the CDR3 reads TGTGCCAGCTCACAGGGGGCGCAGGGTCAGCCCCAGCATTTT. It yields the protein CASSQGAQGQPQHF.

This clone showed up just a few times. J is TRBJ1-1 and V is TRBV19, with TRBD1 identical over 7 bases. Germline trimming cut 5 bases from V and 5 bases from J; bases unmatched to any gene: 8. In germline, CDR1 is LNHDA, CDR2 SQIVND (reference sequence). The CDR3 has 14 amino acids. The CDR3 nucleotides are TGTGCCAGTAGTTCGTTGACAGGGCGGACTGAAGCTTTCTTT. Encoded protein: CASSSLTGRTEAFF.

This rearrangement joins TRBV7-2 to TRBJ1-5; the D gene is possibly TRBD1 (6 bases). Germline loops: CDR1 SGHTA, CDR2 FQGNSA. Trimming removed 1 base from V and 7 bases from J, with 14 bases in between. This CDR3 has 15 residues. CDR3 residues: CASSLDRVVIQPQHF. The CDR3 DNA sequence: TGTGCCAGCAGCTTAGACAGGGTGGTAATCCAGCCCCAGCATTTT. Full variable domain (remainder filled in from reference TRBV7-2 and TRBJ1-5): GAGVSQSPSNKVTEKGKDVELRCDPISGHTALYWYRQSLGQGLEFLIYFQGNSAPDKSGLPSDRFSAERTGGSVSTLTIQRTQQEDSAVYLCASSLDRVVIQPQHFGDGTRLSIL.

In its sample, this clone was seen a few times. The J gene is TRBJ2-7, the V gene TRBV18; D is undetermined. The CDR3 totals 14 residues. Germline assignment: CDR1 KGHSH and CDR2 LQKENI. The V gene lost 2 bases and the J gene lost 3 bases, with 11 bases spanning the gap. The CDR3 bases are TGTGCCAGCTCACCATCCACACAAAACTACGAGCAGTACTTC. Translated, it gives CASSPSTQNYEQYF. Looking up the rest from reference TRBV18 and TRBJ2-7 gives the full variable domain: NAGVMQNPRHLVRRRGQEARLRCSPMKGHSHVYWYRQLPEEGLKFMVYLQKENIIDESGMPKERFSAEFPKEGPSILRIQQVVRGDSAAYFCASSPSTQNYEQYFGPGTRLTVT.

This rearrangement joins TRBV5-6 to TRBJ1-4, with 10 bases fitting TRBD1. V lost 2 bases and J lost 8; bases outside the gene matches: 6. Germline loops: CDR1 SGHDT, CDR2 YYEEEE. The CDR3 contains 15 residues. CDR3 sequence reads: CASSFPGQGIEKLFF. The DNA of the CDR3 is TGTGCCAGCAGCTTTCCGGGACAGGGGATCGAAAAACTGTTTTTT.

The genes are TRBV11-3 and TRBJ2-2; D uncertain. Deletions cut 5 bases from V and 6 bases from J, with 10 bases between. Germline assignment: CDR1 SGHNT and CDR2 YENEEA. The CDR3 runs 13 residues. Written as DNA, the CDR3 is TGTGCCAGCAGCATACAATTATCCGGGGAGCTGTTTTTT. It codes for CASSIQLSGELFF.

The chain joins TRBV27 to TRBJ2-1; 16 bases are a match to TRBD2. After removal of 8 bases from V and 3 bases from J, the junction contained 10 bases not matched to a gene. The CDR3 length is 18 residues. Germline lookup yields CDR1 MNHEY and CDR2 SMNVEV (reference sequence). The CDR3 loop is CASGWGLAGGQNYNEQFF. The CDR3 bases are TGTGCCAGCGGGTGGGGACTAGCGGGAGGGCAAAACTACAATGAGCAGTTCTTC.

The genes are TRBV11-2 and TRBJ1-5; D gene unclear. Trimming stripped 3 bases from V and 4 bases from J, with 7 bases between. The CDR3 runs to 13 residues. Germline lookup yields CDR1 SGHAT and CDR2 FQNNGV. Written as DNA, the CDR3 is TGTGCCAGCAGCTTGGCCCCGAATCAGCCCCAGCATTTT. Amino acid sequence: CASSLAPNQPQHF.

V is TRBV9 and J is TRBJ1-2, with D perhaps TRBD1 (5 bases). This CDR3 is built from 15 residues. Trimming pared 1 base from V and 1 base from J, leaving 11 bases between. Germline V gene lookup returns CDR1 SGDLS and CDR2 YYNGEE. The CDR3 is CASSVQGRGNYGYTF. The CDR3 region has the DNA TGTGCCAGCAGCGTACAGGGTCGTGGTAACTATGGCTACACCTTC.

This sequence joins TRBV2 and TRBJ1-4; D remains ambiguous. The germline V gene encodes CDR1 SNHLY and CDR2 FYNNEI. Trimming took off 7 bases at V and 1 base at J, with 7 bases between the two ends. This CDR3 is built from 13 residues. CDR3 amino acids: CASIPGTNEKLFF. The DNA of the CDR3 is TGTGCCAGCATCCCGGGAACTAATGAAAAACTGTTTTTT.

This chain joins TRBV10-3 and TRBJ2-7; 7 bases line up with TRBD1. The germline V gene encodes CDR1 ENHRY and CDR2 SYGVKD. The ends lost 3 bases at V and 2 bases at J; junction bases unmatched: 10. The CDR3 runs to 16 residues. The CDR3 DNA is TGTGCCATCAGTGAAGGGCGCGAGGGGGCGACCTACGAGCAGTACTTC. Its protein is CAISEGREGATYEQYF.

V is TRBV2 and J is TRBJ2-5; 11 bases match TRBD2. CDR1 and CDR2 from the germline V gene are SNHLY and FYNNEI. Trimming removed 6 bases from V and 3 bases from J; junction bases left unmatched: 6. This CDR3 region has 15 residues. This chain's CDR3 is CASRRGSGGEETQYF. The CDR3 bases are TGTGCCAGCAGGCGAGGTAGCGGGGGGGAAGAGACCCAGTACTTC.

The V gene is TRBV19, the J gene TRBJ1-5, with D possibly being TRBD1 (6 bases). Germline assignment: CDR1 LNHDA and CDR2 SQIVND (reference sequence). The V end was cut by 3 bases, the J end by 3 bases, with 9 bases between. This CDR3 is built from 14 residues. CDR3 nucleotides: TGTGCCAGTAGTATCCAGGGGAACAATCAGCCCCAGCATTTT. Translating gives CASSIQGNNQPQHF.

This clone showed up just a few times. CDR3 sequence: CASSGGLLNYGYTF. CDR3 in DNA: TGTGCCAGCAGCGGGGGCCTTCTTAACTATGGCTACACCTTC. V usage is TRBV5-5 and J usage is TRBJ1-2, with TRBD1 as a possible D gene (6 bases). The CDR3 is 14 amino acids. From germline, CDR1 is SGHKS and CDR2 YYEKEE (reference sequence). V was trimmed by 4 bases and J by 1 base, leaving 11 bases between them. The whole variable domain, remainder taken from reference TRBV5-5 and TRBJ1-2, is DAGVTQSPTHLIKTRGQQVTLRCSPISGHKSVSWYQQVLGQGPQFIFQYYEKEERGRGNFPDRFSARQFPNYSSELNVNALLLGDSALYLCASSGGLLNYGYTFGSGTRLTVV.

The rearrangement links TRBV6-5 to TRBJ2-7, with 8 bases matching TRBD1. Germline V lookup: CDR1 MNHEY, CDR2 SVGAGI. This CDR3 is 14 amino acids long. The junction had 10 bases not matched to a gene; V was cut back by 6 bases and J by 6 bases. In nucleotides, the CDR3 is TGTGCCAGCAGCTCCAGGGGGCGGCCTCGCGAGCAGTACTTC. Its protein product is CASSSRGRPREQYF.

There are a few counts of this clone. The chain carries TRBV7-9 and TRBJ1-5, with D perhaps matching TRBD1 (5 bases). Trimming removed 3 bases at V and 5 bases at J, with 14 bases between. CDR3 length equals 15 residues. Germline V gene sequence: CDR1 SEHNR, CDR2 FQNEAQ (reference sequence). This chain's CDR3 is CASSFGGGVDQPQHF. The CDR3 bases are TGTGCCAGCAGCTTTGGGGGAGGTGTGGATCAGCCCCAGCATTTT.

The chain couples TRBV7-3 to TRBJ2-5; the match to TRBD2 covers 12 bases. Trimming took 2 bases from V and 5 from J; bases not matched to a gene: 3. This CDR3 contains 15 residues. In germline, CDR1 is SGHTA, CDR2 FQGTGA. Here the CDR3 reads CASSLGLAGIETQYF. Here the CDR3 DNA reads TGTGCCAGCAGCTTAGGACTAGCGGGGATTGAGACCCAGTACTTC.

This chain uses TRBV7-2 with TRBJ1-3; maybe TRBD1 (6 bases). CDR3 length: 17 amino acids. The V end was cut by 6 bases, the J end by 4 bases, with 22 bases between. CDR1 is SGHTA and CDR2 is FQGNSA in the germline V gene. CDR3 nucleotides: TGTGCCAGCAGTTTAAGTGTCAGGGGTGGTCGCGGAAACACCATATATTTT. The encoded protein is CASSLSVRGGRGNTIYF.

The rearrangement uses TRBV5-1 and TRBJ2-1; perhaps TRBD1 as D (7 bases). The CDR3 sequence is 14 residues long. Trimming took off 1 base at V and 9 bases at J, with 14 bases between the two ends. CDR1 and CDR2 (germline): SGHRS, YFSETQ. The CDR3 is CASSLSQGGGEQFF. DNA of the CDR3: TGCGCCAGCAGCTTGAGTCAGGGGGGCGGTGAGCAGTTCTTC.

The rearrangement joins TRBV28 to TRBJ1-5, with D perhaps matching TRBD1 (5 bases). V was clipped by 5 bases and J by 4 bases, with 9 bases between them. Germline lookup yields CDR1 MDHEN and CDR2 SYDVKM. The length of the CDR3 is 13 residues. CDR3 residues: CASSLTGNQPQHF. The CDR3 DNA follows: TGTGCCAGCAGTCTCACAGGAAATCAGCCCCAGCATTTT.